Shown below are 25 T cell receptor beta chains from a single sample sequenced in a study of tumor-infiltrating lymphocytes in primary liver carcinoma. Constant-region priming of roughly 500 ng total RNA yielded TCR beta cDNA. Modified slightly, ARM-PCR produced TCR beta libraries over three nested multiplex PCR rounds. It was with TRBV1-TRBV30 forward primers and a C-beta reverse primer that the first two PCR rounds were run, at roughly 11 cycles each. TCRdb reprocessed the multiplex PCR reads with MiXCR, giving one entry per CDR3 protein. The data contain over 250,000 distinct CDR3 sequences, 50% to 60% of them singletons. It was unsorted whole blood that yielded blood RNA, and germline DNA was also extracted. The sequenced material came from peripheral blood. Receptors originate from a woman aged 25 to 39 with primary liver carcinoma and hepatitis B virus infection.

The chain is built from TRBV5-1 and TRBJ2-2; either TRBD1 or TRBD2 may fit D (5 bases each). V lost 5 bases, J lost 2 bases, and 16 bases lay in between. The CDR3 runs 16 residues. CDR1 SGHRS and CDR2 YFSETQ come from the germline V gene. As DNA, the CDR3 is TGCGCCAGCAGGAGGGGTGATGGGATAAACACCGGGGAGCTGTTTTTT. Encoded protein: CASRRGDGINTGELFF.

To note about this clonotype: A read error may be the cause here, since a much bigger clone is one base away. V usage is TRBV12-3 or TRBV12-4 and J usage is TRBJ2-4; D ambiguous. V lost 6 bases and J 9 bases, leaving 15 bases between the germline ends. This CDR3 region has 13 residues. CDR3 DNA: TGTGCCAGCAGCCGCGATACGATCGGCATTCAGTACTTC. Protein product: CASSRDTIGIQYF.

The chain recombines TRBV28 with TRBJ1-5; D not certain. CDR3 length: 14 residues. Per the germline V gene, CDR1 is MDHEN and CDR2 is SYDVKM. V was pared by 6 bases and J by 4 bases, with 13 bases between. The CDR3 DNA reads TGTGCCAGCAGGCTCCAGGCGCAAAATCAGCCCCAGCATTTT. It is translated as CASRLQAQNQPQHF.

CDR3: CASSEGRGGETQYF. The CDR3 DNA sequence: TGCGCCAGCAGCGAAGGGCGGGGGGGAGAGACCCAGTACTTC. J is TRBJ2-5 and V is TRBV5-1, with 9 bases lining up with TRBD2. The CDR3 sequence is 14 residues long. Germline trimming cut 4 bases from V and 4 bases from J; bases unmatched to any gene: 5. Germline CDR1 and CDR2: SGHRS and YFSETQ.

Concerning this clonotype: One junction end does not reproduce the germline sequence, and a read error may be involved. This rearrangement joins TRBV5-8 to TRBJ1-1; D is undetermined. Germline CDR1 SGHTS, CDR2 YDEGEE. The CDR3 totals 12 residues. The CDR3 sequence is CASGLTGTEAFF. The DNA of the CDR3 is TGTGCCAGCGGCTTAACTGGGACTGAAGCTTTCTTT.

Worth noting for this clonotype: Being one base from a much bigger clone, this may be a read error. The chain has TRBV12-3 or TRBV12-4 and TRBJ1-5; D might be TRBD1 (5 bases). The CDR3 is 13 residues long. V was pared by 7 bases and J by 6 bases, with 13 bases between. DNA for the CDR3: TGTGCCAGCAACGGGGGGATTTGTCAGCCCCAGCATTTT. Its protein product is CASNGGICQPQHF.

For this clonotype: The missing conserved phenylalanine or tryptophan at the end of this CDR3 makes a read error likely. J is TRBJ2-2 and V is TRBV5-6; D is undetermined. This CDR3 spans 11 amino acids. CDR1 and CDR2 (germline): SGHDT, YYEEEE. CDR3 bases: TGTGCCATCAGCTTGGTCGGGGAGCTGTTTCTT. Translating it yields CAISLVGELFL.

A few counts support this clonotype. A read error may account for a junction end that differs from germline. The CDR3 is CASSGGSEKLFF. In DNA form, the CDR3 reads TGTGCTAGCAGCGGGGGCAGCGAAAAACTGTTTTTT. The chain uses TRBV13 and TRBJ1-4; D is perhaps TRBD1 (6 bases). From germline, CDR1 is PRHDT and CDR2 FYEKMQ (reference sequence). This CDR3 contains 12 residues.

The table lists this clonotype with a few counts. The chain carries TRBV6-6 and TRBJ2-1; 8 positions agree with TRBD1. The CDR3 totals 16 residues. The V gene's germline CDR1 is MNHNY and CDR2 SVGAGI (reference sequence). V was clipped by 0 bases and J by 3 bases; unmatched bases: 4. The CDR3 bases are TGTGCCAGCAGTTACTCGCAGGGGGCGAGCTACAATGAGCAGTTCTTC. Protein sequence: CASSYSQGASYNEQFF.

With regard to this clonotype: The CDR3 end shows no conserved phenylalanine or tryptophan, and so a read error is likely. This chain joins TRBV12-3 or TRBV12-4 and TRBJ1-1; 9 bases are a match to TRBD1. Trimming removed 6 bases from V and 4 bases from J; junction bases left unmatched: 3. The CDR3 totals 13 residues. DNA of the CDR3: TGTGCCAGCAGGGGGGACAGGGTCACTGAAGCTTTCTCT. Encoded protein: CASRGDRVTEAFS.

With respect to this clonotype: The junction shows a germline mismatch at one end, possibly a read error. The chain employs TRBV12-3 or TRBV12-4 and TRBJ2-2, with D uncertain. The CDR3 spans 13 residues. CDR3: CARSFQNTGELFF. CDR3 sequence (DNA): TGTGCCAGGAGTTTTCAGAACACCGGGGAGCTGTTTTTT.

Only a few counts were recorded for this clonotype. The chain is built from TRBV29-1 and TRBJ2-7; 7 bases are a match to TRBD1. CDR3 size: 13 residues. CDR1 is SQVTM, CDR2 ANQGSEA, per germline. Unmatched junction bases numbered 5, after V lost 1 base and J lost 5 bases. The CDR3 nucleotides are TGCAGCGTTGAAGCAGGGGGTCTCAACGAGCAGTACTTC. As protein: CSVEAGGLNEQYF.

Remarks on this clonotype: This could be a read error, since a much larger clone is one nucleotide away. The chain uses TRBV6-5 and TRBJ2-5; perhaps TRBD2 as D (7 bases). This CDR3 has 15 amino acids. Trimming took off 1 base at V and 5 bases at J, with 14 bases between the two ends. Germline V gene data show CDR1 as MNHEY and CDR2 as SVGAGI. In DNA form, the CDR3 reads TGTGCCAGCAGTTACTTGGGGGGGGCCTGGGAGACCCAGTACTTC. The encoded protein is CASSYLGGAWETQYF.

This sequence joins TRBV4-3 and TRBJ2-7, with no clear D. V lost 3 bases and J 1 base, leaving 10 bases between the germline ends. Germline CDR1 LGHNA, CDR2 YSLEER. The CDR3 totals 14 residues. CDR3 sequence reads: CASSHLMSSYEQYF. The CDR3 DNA is TGCGCCAGCAGCCATCTGATGAGTTCCTACGAGCAGTACTTC.

CDR3 region: CASSGTGFSGNTIYF. The CDR3 DNA follows: TGTGCCAGCAGCGGGACAGGCTTCTCTGGAAACACCATATATTTT. The J gene is TRBJ1-3, the V gene TRBV5-4, with 8 positions matching TRBD1. The CDR3 totals 15 residues. Per germline, CDR1 SGHNT and CDR2 YYREEE (reference sequence). V trimming: 4 bases; J trimming: 0 bases; junction bases outside the gene matches: 3.

Points on this clonotype: One junction end does not reproduce the germline sequence, and a read error may be involved. The rearrangement joins TRBV4-2 to TRBJ2-2; 8 nucleotides agree with TRBD2. Germline assignment: CDR1 LGHNA and CDR2 YNFKEQ. This CDR3 comprises 18 residues. The CDR3 loop is CASSQASSAGDVVGELLF. CDR3 nucleotide sequence: TGTGCCAGCAGCCAAGCGTCATCAGCGGGAGACGTAGTCGGGGAGCTGCTTTTT.

V and J are TRBV19 and TRBJ2-1, with 8 positions matching TRBD1. The CDR3 runs to 14 residues. The germline V gene has CDR1 LNHDA and CDR2 SQIVND (reference sequence). V shed 5 bases, J shed 4 bases, and the junction held 4 bases outside the gene matches. As DNA, the CDR3 is TGTGCCAGTAGTTTAGGGACAGGTTACAATGAGCAGTTCTTC. Translated: CASSLGTGYNEQFF.

With respect to this clonotype: A much larger clone sits a single nucleotide away, making a read error possible. CDR3 in DNA: TGTGCCAGCAGTACTAGTCGTAGGCCATTTGAGATCCAGTACTTC. Its translation is CASSTSRRPFEIQYF. The genes are TRBV6-6 and TRBJ2-5, with D perhaps TRBD2 (5 bases). The CDR3 covers 15 residues. The V gene's germline CDR1 is MNHNY and CDR2 SVGAGI (reference sequence).

This clonotype occurred a few times. The chain employs TRBV6-1 and TRBJ1-1; D ambiguous. The CDR3 runs to 14 residues. With 4 bases removed from V and 0 bases from J, the gap between germline ends came to 9 bases. The V gene's germline CDR1 is MNHNS and CDR2 SASEGT. The DNA of the CDR3 is TGTGCCAGCAGTGTGACCGGAGTGAACACTGAAGCTTTCTTT. As protein: CASSVTGVNTEAFF.

Of note for this clonotype: Just one base apart from a much larger clone, this may be a read error. This chain links TRBV6-5 with TRBJ1-2, with D hard to call. Germline CDR1 MNHEY, CDR2 SVGAGI. The germline V and J ends were trimmed by 10 bases and 2 bases, with 11 bases remaining between them. This CDR3 has 12 residues. In DNA, the CDR3 is TGTGCCAACTCGGAAGGGAACTATGGCTACACCTTC. Amino acids: CANSEGNYGYTF.

The V gene is TRBV7-9, the J gene TRBJ1-1, with a weak D call TRBD1 (5 bases). Trimming stripped 6 bases from V and 6 bases from J, with 14 bases between. The CDR3 is made up of 13 amino acids. CDR1 and CDR2 from the germline V gene are SEHNR and FQNEAQ (reference sequence). For the CDR3, the DNA is TGTGCCAGCAGTTTCGCCGGGACCCCTGAAGCTTTCTTT. As protein: CASSFAGTPEAFF.

This clonotype has more than one count but fewer than ten. The rearrangement links TRBV7-9 to TRBJ1-5; 7 nucleotides match TRBD1. With V trimmed by 5 bases and J by 4 bases, 8 bases remained unmatched. This CDR3 comprises 15 residues. Germline CDR1 and CDR2: SEHNR and FQNEAQ (reference sequence). The CDR3 sequence is CASSLGQAANQPQHF. The CDR3 DNA is TGTGCCAGCAGCCTTGGACAGGCGGCAAATCAGCCCCAGCATTTT.

Turning to this clonotype: This may be a read error, as it is one base from a much larger clone. The chain combines TRBV12-3 or TRBV12-4 with TRBJ2-5; 7 bases are a match to TRBD2. The CDR3 is 16 residues long. In DNA, the CDR3 is TGTGCCAACAGTCCTCGAGGGGCGGGAGCCCACGAGACCCAGTACTTC. It is translated as CANSPRGAGAHETQYF.

This chain links TRBV11-1 with TRBJ2-7; maybe TRBD2 (5 bases). There are 15 residues in the CDR3. With 7 bases removed from V and 5 bases from J, the gap between germline ends came to 21 bases. Germline V CDR1 and CDR2: SGHAT, FQDESV (reference sequence). The CDR3 region is CASNPAVGVQNEQYF. CDR3 sequence (DNA): TGTGCCAGCAACCCTGCCGTGGGAGTGCAAAACGAGCAGTACTTC.

A note on this clonotype: Since no conserved phenylalanine or tryptophan closes the CDR3, a read error is the likely cause. The chain is built from TRBV4-3 and TRBJ2-3, with D hard to call. The germline gives CDR1 LGHNA, CDR2 YSLEER. The CDR3 is 14 amino acids. DNA of the CDR3: TGTGCCCGCAGCCAAGGTGTGGGCACAGATACGCAGTATTAT. Protein sequence: CARSQGVGTDTQYY.